In this sample, the clone carrying this TCR beta chain turned up many times. Hyperthyroidism in the patients, aged 18 to 65, was newly diagnosed and under 2 months in duration. These data come from a study of T cells in Graves' hyperthyroidism and ophthalmopathy. Amplified TCR beta CDR3 regions came from RNA transcripts. An initial round of RT-PCR targeting the TCR CDR3 relied on the HTBI primer set. Each CDR3 protein is one row after TCRdb ran MiXCR on the multiplex PCR reads. The sample has 550,000 to 650,000 distinct CDR3 sequences, approximately 13% seen once; the top ten hold almost 6%. This CDR3 is 13 amino acids long. Germline V gene lookup returns CDR1 PRHDT and CDR2 FYEKMQ (reference sequence). Trimming pared 5 bases from V and 5 bases from J, leaving 9 bases between.

The rearrangement uses TRBV13 and TRBJ1-4, with D hard to call. Sequenced sample: blood. The receptor was isolated from a woman aged 25-40 years with Graves' hyperthyroidism that later progressed to Graves' ophthalmopathy. In DNA, the CDR3 is TGTGCCAGCAGCGCCCGACCGAATGAAAAACTGTTTTTT. Translation: CASSARPNEKLFF.